This T cell receptor beta chain originates from a study of cytomegalovirus exposure and HLA in healthy donors. The PCR made use of 60 Vbeta and 13 Jbeta primers. The method was immunoSEQ multiplex PCR; TCRdb's version includes in-frame clones alone and lacks a portion of them. The table has 97,000 or so clones, 75% to 80% seen once. Trimming removed 5 bases from V and 3 bases from J; junction bases left unmatched: 10. CDR1 and CDR2 from the germline V gene are SGHTS and YDEGEE. The length of the CDR3 is 15 residues. With respect to this clone: Its antigen remains unknown.

General study findings and limits: Published work reported that the classifier diagnosed cytomegalovirus status with high specificity and sensitivity. Only CMV serostatus was available as immune exposure information. Most observed TCR sequences were rare, whereas some public TCRs were detected in many donors.

The TCR sequence derives from a male donor in good health and CMV-seropositive. The chain is built from TRBV5-8 and TRBJ1-2, with 7 bases matching TRBD1. Sequencing input: PBMCs. The CDR3 DNA reads as TGTGCCAGCAGTCTTAGCCCCAGGGGGGACTATGGCTACACCTTC. Translated: CASSLSPRGDYGYTF.